Included here is one TCR beta chain sequence, with context. Its antigen is unknown. The sample is drawn from a study of a mutant IDH1 vaccine in newly diagnosed glioma. Study-wide background: Vaccines were first given 4-6 weeks after radiotherapy alone, or with temozolomide cycles.

Documented time point: week 5, during vaccination. All doses held 300 ug of mutant IDH1 20-mer peptide, with topical imiquimod. The table came from immunoSEQ multiplex PCR; TCRdb's copy has only in-frame clones and leaves some out. The sample has roughly 30,000 clones, around 89% seen once; the top ten hold around 18%. V shed 4 bases and J shed 1 base, with 8 bases lying between them. The CDR3 is 13 residues long. Germline CDR1 and CDR2: SGHRS and YFSETQ. V usage is TRBV5-1 and J usage is TRBJ1-1, with D hard to call. The origin of this receptor is a man younger than 30 with glioma. The input for sequencing was PBMCs, taken from a glioma patient whose treatment included an IDH1 peptide vaccine. The CDR3 region is CASSNQPNTEAFF. In DNA, the CDR3 is TGCGCCAGCAGCAACCAGCCGAACACTGAAGCTTTCTTT.